A single sample gave rise to the 18 T cell receptor beta chains below, sequenced in a study of CD8+ T cells in alopecia areata. Extracted RNA was reverse transcribed, and the resulting cDNA served as sequencing template. The assay was immunoSEQ multiplex PCR, and TCRdb's table has in-frame clones only and misses some. The sample lists 200,000 to 250,000 clones, about 56% occurring once. The specimen sequenced was CD8+ T cells sorted from blood. The origin of the receptors is a human donor in good health.

This sequence joins TRBV5-4 and TRBJ1-2; 7 positions match TRBD1. CDR3 length: 13 amino acids. Germline V CDR1 and CDR2: SGHNT, YYREEE (reference sequence). J was trimmed by 7 bases and V by 6 bases; bases with no gene match: 9. The CDR3 spells CASTRQGKAGYTF. The CDR3 DNA sequence: TGTGCCAGCACCCGACAGGGTAAGGCTGGCTACACCTTC.

The chain recombines TRBV29-1 with TRBJ2-2; D is unclear. With 7 bases removed from V and 6 bases from J, the gap between germline ends came to 18 bases. Per germline, CDR1 SQVTM and CDR2 ANQGSEA. The CDR3 is made up of 14 amino acids. The CDR3 loop is CSAVPGLSPGELFF. CDR3 DNA: TGCAGCGCCGTACCGGGCTTATCTCCCGGGGAGCTGTTTTTT.

This chain joins TRBV5-1 and TRBJ2-1; no clear D. V lost 4 bases to trimming and J lost 4 bases, with 12 bases between them. Germline CDR1 is SGHRS and CDR2 is YFSETQ. The length of the CDR3 is 14 residues. The CDR3 DNA follows: TGCGCCAGCAGCCGTTCAAAAACTTACAATGAGCAGTTCTTC. Its translation is CASSRSKTYNEQFF.

About this clone: Other DNA sequences in the sample encode the same CDR3. The chain couples TRBV9 to TRBJ1-2; D not resolved. Between the trimmed V and J ends, which lost 0 bases and 4 bases, there was a span of 10 bases. The CDR3 contains 14 residues. Germline CDR1 and CDR2: SGDLS and YYNGEE. CDR3 residues: CASSVAGTSYGYTF. CDR3 sequence (DNA): TGTGCCAGCAGCGTAGCAGGAACCTCCTATGGCTACACCTTC.

CDR3 nucleotides: TGCAGCGTCGAAACTTTGTTGAGCTACACCTTC. Its translation is CSVETLLSYTF. This chain joins TRBV29-1 and TRBJ1-2; no firm D call. The CDR3 runs 11 residues. Trimming shortened V by 6 bases and J by 9 bases, and 14 bases separated the two germline ends. Looked up from germline, CDR1 is SQVTM and CDR2 is ANQGSEA.

The gene calls are TRBV2 and TRBJ1-2; unclear D gene. This CDR3 spans 11 amino acids. V dropped 4 bases and J dropped 6 bases, with 6 bases sitting between them. CDR1 and CDR2 from the germline V gene are SNHLY and FYNNEI. The CDR3 region is CASSVDDGYTF. DNA for the CDR3: TGTGCCAGCAGTGTAGACGATGGCTACACCTTC.

V is TRBV9 and J is TRBJ2-1; tentatively, D is TRBD1 or TRBD2 (5 bases each). The CDR3 contains 14 residues. CDR1 and CDR2 (germline): SGDLS, YYNGEE. Trimming cost V 4 bases and J 6 bases, with 14 bases left between them. The CDR3 region has the DNA TGTGCCAGCAGCCCCTCCGGGGCGTCCAATGAGCAGTTCTTC. This translates into CASSPSGASNEQFF.

The chain employs TRBV11-2 and TRBJ2-1, with 8 bases aligning to TRBD2. Trimming removed 5 bases from V and 9 bases from J; junction bases left unmatched: 15. CDR1 and CDR2 from the germline V gene are SGHAT and FQNNGV. This CDR3 region has 16 residues. The CDR3 DNA reads TGTGCCAGCAGCCCGGAAACCGGGGGGGCCAGGAGTGAGCAGTTCTTC. Amino acid sequence: CASSPETGGARSEQFF. Looking up the rest from reference TRBV11-2 and TRBJ2-1 gives the full variable domain: EAGVAQSPRYKIIEKRQSVAFWCNPISGHATLYWYQQILGQGPKLLIQFQNNGVVDDSQLPKDRFSAERLKGVDSTLKIQPAKLEDSAVYLCASSPETGGARSEQFFGPGTRLTVL.

The chain couples TRBV13 to TRBJ1-1; TRBD1 matches 8 bases. Germline V lookup: CDR1 PRHDT, CDR2 FYEKMQ (reference sequence). V shed 0 bases, J shed 4 bases, and the junction held 7 bases outside the gene matches. The CDR3 is 16 amino acids. Here the CDR3 DNA reads TGTGCCAGCAGCTTAGGTTCAGGGGGCGTCGGCACTGAAGCTTTCTTT. As protein: CASSLGSGGVGTEAFF.

The J gene is TRBJ1-6, the V gene TRBV5-6; D is ambiguous. The CDR3 has 13 residues. The V end was cut by 1 base, the J end by 7 bases, with 6 bases between. Germline CDR1 SGHDT, CDR2 YYEEEE. CDR3 nucleotides: TGTGCCAGCAGCTTGAGTACGAATTCACCCCTCCACTTT. Residues: CASSLSTNSPLHF. The full variable domain, completed using reference TRBV5-6 and TRBJ1-6, is DAGVTQSPTHLIKTRGQQVTLRCSPKSGHDTVSWYQQALGQGPQFIFQYYEEEERQRGNFPDRFSGHQFPNYSSELNVNALLLGDSALYLCASSLSTNSPLHFGNGTRLTVT.

The chain carries TRBV30 and TRBJ1-1; no clear D gene. The V end lost 2 bases, the J end lost 6 bases, and 10 bases lay between the germline ends. The CDR3 sequence is 12 residues long. The germline V gene has CDR1 GTSNPN and CDR2 SVGIG (reference sequence). The CDR3 loop reads CAWSPAPPEAFF. The DNA of the CDR3 is TGTGCCTGGAGTCCGGCCCCTCCTGAAGCTTTCTTT.

The chain joins TRBV2 to TRBJ2-5; no clear D gene. V lost 2 bases and J lost 3, with 13 bases in between. CDR1 SNHLY and CDR2 FYNNEI come from the germline V gene. The CDR3 is made up of 15 amino acids. DNA for the CDR3: TGTGCCAGCAGTGAAATACGGTACAGTGAAGAGACCCAGTACTTC. It encodes CASSEIRYSEETQYF.

This sequence joins TRBV25-1 and TRBJ2-3; D remains ambiguous. CDR3 length equals 14 residues. Deletions cut 3 bases from V and 4 bases from J, with 11 bases between. Germline CDR1 MGHDK, CDR2 SYGVNS. CDR3 coding DNA: TGTGCCAGCAGTGATTTGGGGTCCCCAGATACGCAGTATTTT. It specifies CASSDLGSPDTQYF.

The rearrangement uses TRBV2 and TRBJ2-1, with 7 bases lining up with TRBD2. The CDR3 covers 15 residues. The V gene end was trimmed by 3 bases and the J gene end by 4 bases; junction bases not matched to a gene: 6. Germline V lookup: CDR1 SNHLY, CDR2 FYNNEI. Here the CDR3 reads CASSERGSVYNEQFF. The DNA of the CDR3 is TGTGCCAGCAGTGAGCGGGGGTCTGTTTACAATGAGCAGTTCTTC.

The chain has TRBV5-6 and TRBJ1-1; TRBD1 might be the D (5 bases). V gave up 4 bases and J gave up 1 base, with 11 bases separating them. Germline values: CDR1 SGHDT, CDR2 YYEEEE. This CDR3 contains 14 residues. The DNA of the CDR3 is TGTGCCAGCAGCCCGGTTGGGGGGAACACTGAAGCTTTCTTT. Translation gives CASSPVGGNTEAFF.

The V call is TRBV29-1, the J call TRBJ1-1; unclear D gene. The CDR3 contains 13 residues. V shed 7 bases and J shed 0 bases, with 12 bases lying between them. Germline CDR1 is SQVTM and CDR2 is ANQGSEA. In DNA form, the CDR3 reads TGCAGCGGGAACCCAATCATGAACACTGAAGCTTTCTTT. Translating gives CSGNPIMNTEAFF.

V usage is TRBV29-1 and J usage is TRBJ2-5; TRBD2 matches at 8 bases. With 3 bases clipped from V and 2 bases from J, the junction kept 5 bases outside the gene matches. The germline CDR1 and CDR2 sequences are SQVTM and ANQGSEA. The CDR3 contains 14 residues. Here the CDR3 DNA reads TGCAGCGTTGAGGAGCGGGGGTGGCAAGAGACCCAGTACTTC. Translating gives CSVEERGWQETQYF.

The rearrangement links TRBV2 to TRBJ2-1; 9 bases line up with TRBD1. V lost 3 bases, J lost 9 bases, and 12 bases stayed unmatched. CDR3 length: 16 residues. Germline V gene data show CDR1 as SNHLY and CDR2 as FYNNEI. The CDR3 DNA is TGTGCCAGCAGTGAGGGCGGGACAGGGACTTTTGCTGAGCAGTTCTTC. Its translation is CASSEGGTGTFAEQFF.